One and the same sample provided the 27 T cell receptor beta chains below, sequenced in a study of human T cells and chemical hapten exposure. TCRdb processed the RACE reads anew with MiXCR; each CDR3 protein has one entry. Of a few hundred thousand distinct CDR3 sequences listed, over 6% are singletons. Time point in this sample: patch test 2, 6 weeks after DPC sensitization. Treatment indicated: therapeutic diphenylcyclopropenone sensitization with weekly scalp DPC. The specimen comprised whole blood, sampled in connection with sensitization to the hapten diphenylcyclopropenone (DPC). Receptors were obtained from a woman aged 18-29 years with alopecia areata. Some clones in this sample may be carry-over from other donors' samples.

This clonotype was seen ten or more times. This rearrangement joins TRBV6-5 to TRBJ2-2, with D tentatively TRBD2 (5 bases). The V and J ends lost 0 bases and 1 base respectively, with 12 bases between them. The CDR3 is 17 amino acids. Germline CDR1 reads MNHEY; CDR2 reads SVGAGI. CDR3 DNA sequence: TGTGCCAGCAGTTACTCAGTCCGGGGTCGGAACACCGGGGAGCTGTTTTTT. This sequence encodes CASSYSVRGRNTGELFF.

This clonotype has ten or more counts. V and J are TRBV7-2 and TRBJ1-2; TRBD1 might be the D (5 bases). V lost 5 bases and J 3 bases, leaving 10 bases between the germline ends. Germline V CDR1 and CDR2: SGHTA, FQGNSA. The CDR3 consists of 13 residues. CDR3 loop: CASSRDSDYGYTF. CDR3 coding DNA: TGTGCCAGCAGCCGCGACAGCGACTATGGCTACACCTTC.

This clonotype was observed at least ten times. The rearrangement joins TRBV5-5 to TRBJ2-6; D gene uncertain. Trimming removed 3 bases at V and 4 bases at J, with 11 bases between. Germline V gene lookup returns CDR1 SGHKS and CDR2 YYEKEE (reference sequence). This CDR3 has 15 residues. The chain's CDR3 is CASSYQTSGANVLTF. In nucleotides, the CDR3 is TGTGCCAGCAGCTACCAGACGTCAGGGGCCAACGTCCTGACTTTC.

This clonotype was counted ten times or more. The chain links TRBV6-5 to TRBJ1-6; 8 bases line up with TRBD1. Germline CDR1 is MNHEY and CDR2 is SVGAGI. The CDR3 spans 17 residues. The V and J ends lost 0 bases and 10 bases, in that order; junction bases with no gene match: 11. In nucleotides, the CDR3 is TGTGCCAGCAGTTACTCGATAATGAGCAGGGGGCGATCACCCCTCCACTTT. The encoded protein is CASSYSIMSRGRSPLHF.

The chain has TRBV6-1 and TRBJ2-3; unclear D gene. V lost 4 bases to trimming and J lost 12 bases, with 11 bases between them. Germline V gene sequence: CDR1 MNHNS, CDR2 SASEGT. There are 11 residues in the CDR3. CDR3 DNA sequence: TGTGCCAGCAGTGTCCAAACTCCTCAGTATTTT. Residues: CASSVQTPQYF.

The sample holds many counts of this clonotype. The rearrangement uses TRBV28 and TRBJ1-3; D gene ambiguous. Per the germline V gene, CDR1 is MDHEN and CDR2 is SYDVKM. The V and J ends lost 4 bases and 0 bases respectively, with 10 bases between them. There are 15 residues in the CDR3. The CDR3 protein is CASSSRPGSGNTIYF. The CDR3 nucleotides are TGTGCCAGCAGTTCCCGACCGGGCTCTGGAAACACCATATATTTT.

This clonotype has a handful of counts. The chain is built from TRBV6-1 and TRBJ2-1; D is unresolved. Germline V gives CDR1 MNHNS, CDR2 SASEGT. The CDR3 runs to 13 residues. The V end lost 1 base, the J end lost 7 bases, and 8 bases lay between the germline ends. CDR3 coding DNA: TGTGCCAGCAGTGAAGTCGTCCGGAATGAGCAGTTCTTC. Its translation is CASSEVVRNEQFF.

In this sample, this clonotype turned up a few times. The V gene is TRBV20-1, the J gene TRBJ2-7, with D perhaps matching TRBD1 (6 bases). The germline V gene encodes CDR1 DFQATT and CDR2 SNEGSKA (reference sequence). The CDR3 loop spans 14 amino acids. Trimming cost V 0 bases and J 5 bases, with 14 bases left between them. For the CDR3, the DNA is TGCAGTGCTAGAGATCCCTCGGGACAAAACGAGCAGTACTTC. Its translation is CSARDPSGQNEQYF.

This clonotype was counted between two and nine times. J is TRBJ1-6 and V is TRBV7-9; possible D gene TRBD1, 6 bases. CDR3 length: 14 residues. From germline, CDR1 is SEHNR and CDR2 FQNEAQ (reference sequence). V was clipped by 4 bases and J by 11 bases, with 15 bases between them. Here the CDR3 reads CASSSGAGNPPLHF. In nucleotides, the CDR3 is TGTGCCAGCAGCTCAGGGGCAGGGAATCCACCCCTCCACTTT. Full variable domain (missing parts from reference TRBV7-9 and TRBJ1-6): DTGVSQNPRHKITKRGQNVTFRCDPISEHNRLYWYRQTLGQGPEFLTYFQNEAQLEKSRLLSDRFSAERPKGSFSTLEIQRTEQGDSAMYLCASSSGAGNPPLHFGNGTRLTVT.

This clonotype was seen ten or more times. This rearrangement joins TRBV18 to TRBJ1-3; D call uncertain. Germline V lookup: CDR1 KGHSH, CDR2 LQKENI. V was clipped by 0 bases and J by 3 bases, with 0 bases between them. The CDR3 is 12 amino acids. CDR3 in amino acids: CASSPPGNTIYF. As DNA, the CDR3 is TGTGCCAGCTCACCACCTGGAAACACCATATATTTT. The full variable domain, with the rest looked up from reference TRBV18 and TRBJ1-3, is NAGVMQNPRHLVRRRGQEARLRCSPMKGHSHVYWYRQLPEEGLKFMVYLQKENIIDESGMPKERFSAEFPKEGPSILRIQQVVRGDSAAYFCASSPPGNTIYFGEGSWLTVV.

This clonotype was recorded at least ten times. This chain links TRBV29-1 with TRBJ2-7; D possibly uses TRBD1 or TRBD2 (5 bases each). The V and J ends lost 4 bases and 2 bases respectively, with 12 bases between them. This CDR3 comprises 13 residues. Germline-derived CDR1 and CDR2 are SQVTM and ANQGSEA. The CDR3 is CSVGKGTPYEQYF. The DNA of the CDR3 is TGCAGCGTTGGTAAGGGGACGCCCTACGAGCAGTACTTC.

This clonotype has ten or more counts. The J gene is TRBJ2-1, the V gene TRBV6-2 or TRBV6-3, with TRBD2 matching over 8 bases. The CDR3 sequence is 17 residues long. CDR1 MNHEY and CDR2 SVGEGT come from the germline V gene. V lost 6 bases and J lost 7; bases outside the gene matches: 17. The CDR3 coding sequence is TGTGCCAGCAGCCCCCTCGAGCGTAGCGGGGCCTGGAATGAGCAGTTCTTC. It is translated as CASSPLERSGAWNEQFF.

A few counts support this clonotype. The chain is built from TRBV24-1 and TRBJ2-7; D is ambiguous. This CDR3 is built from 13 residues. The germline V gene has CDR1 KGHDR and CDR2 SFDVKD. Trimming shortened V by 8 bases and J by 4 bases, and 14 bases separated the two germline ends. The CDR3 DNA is TGTGCCACCAAAGGCCGGGTGGGTTACGAGCAGTACTTC. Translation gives CATKGRVGYEQYF.

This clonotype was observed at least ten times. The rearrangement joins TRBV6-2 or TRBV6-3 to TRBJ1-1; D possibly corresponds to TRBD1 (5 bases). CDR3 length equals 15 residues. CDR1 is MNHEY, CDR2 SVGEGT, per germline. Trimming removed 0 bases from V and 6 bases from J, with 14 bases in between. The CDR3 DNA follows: TGTGCCAGCAGTTACTCGAAGGGACTGAAAGCTGAAGCTTTCTTT. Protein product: CASSYSKGLKAEAFF.

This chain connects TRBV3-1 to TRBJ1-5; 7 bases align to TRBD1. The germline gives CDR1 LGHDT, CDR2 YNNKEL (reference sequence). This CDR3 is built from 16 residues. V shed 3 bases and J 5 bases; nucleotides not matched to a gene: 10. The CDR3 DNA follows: TGTGCCAGCAGCCAGGGTACCGGGACAGAATATCAGCCCCAGCATTTT. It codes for CASSQGTGTEYQPQHF.

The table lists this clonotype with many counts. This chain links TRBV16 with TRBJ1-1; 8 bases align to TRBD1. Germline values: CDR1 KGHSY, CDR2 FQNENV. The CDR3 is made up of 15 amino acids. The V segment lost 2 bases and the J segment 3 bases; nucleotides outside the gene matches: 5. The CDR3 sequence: CASSQRQGRHTEAFF. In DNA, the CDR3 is TGTGCCAGCAGCCAACGACAGGGGAGGCACACTGAAGCTTTCTTT.

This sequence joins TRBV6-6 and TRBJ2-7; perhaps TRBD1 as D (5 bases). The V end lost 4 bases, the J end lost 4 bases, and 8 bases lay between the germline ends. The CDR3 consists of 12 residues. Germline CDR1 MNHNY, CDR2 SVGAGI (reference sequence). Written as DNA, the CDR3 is TGTGCCAGCAGTTTCAGGGAATACGAGCAGTACTTC. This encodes CASSFREYEQYF.

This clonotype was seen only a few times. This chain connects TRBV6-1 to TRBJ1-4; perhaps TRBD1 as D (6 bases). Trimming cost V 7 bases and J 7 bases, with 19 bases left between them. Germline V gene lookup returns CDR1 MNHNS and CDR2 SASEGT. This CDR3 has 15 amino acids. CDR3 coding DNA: TGTGCCAGCACCAGCTCCGGGACAAGGAGTGAAAAACTGTTTTTT. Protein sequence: CASTSSGTRSEKLFF.

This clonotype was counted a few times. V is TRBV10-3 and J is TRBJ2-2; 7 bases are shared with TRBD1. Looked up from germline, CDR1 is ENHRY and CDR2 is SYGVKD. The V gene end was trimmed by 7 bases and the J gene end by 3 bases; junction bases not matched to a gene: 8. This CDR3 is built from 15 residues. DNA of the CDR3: TGTGCCATCAATCAAAGGGGACAGTACACCGGGGAGCTGTTTTTT. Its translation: CAINQRGQYTGELFF.

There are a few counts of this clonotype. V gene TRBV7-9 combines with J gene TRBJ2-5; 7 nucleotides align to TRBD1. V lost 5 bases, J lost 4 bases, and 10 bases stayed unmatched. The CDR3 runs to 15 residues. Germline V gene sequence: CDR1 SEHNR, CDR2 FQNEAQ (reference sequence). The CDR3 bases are TGTGCCAGCAGCCCGGGACAGAAATTGAGAGAGACCCAGTACTTC. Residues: CASSPGQKLRETQYF.

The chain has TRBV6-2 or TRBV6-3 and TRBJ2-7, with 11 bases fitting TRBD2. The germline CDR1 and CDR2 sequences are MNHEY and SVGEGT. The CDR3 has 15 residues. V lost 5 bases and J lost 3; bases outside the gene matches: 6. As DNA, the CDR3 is TGTGCCAGCAGTCACGGGACTAGCGGCCGCTACGAGCAGTACTTC. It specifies CASSHGTSGRYEQYF.

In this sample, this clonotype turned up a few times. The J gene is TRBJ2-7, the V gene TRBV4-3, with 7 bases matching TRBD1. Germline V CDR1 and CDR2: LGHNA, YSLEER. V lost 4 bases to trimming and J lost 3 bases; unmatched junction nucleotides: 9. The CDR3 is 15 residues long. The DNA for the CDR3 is TGCGCCAGCAGCCGGATAAGACAGGGAGACTACGAGCAGTACTTC. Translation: CASSRIRQGDYEQYF.

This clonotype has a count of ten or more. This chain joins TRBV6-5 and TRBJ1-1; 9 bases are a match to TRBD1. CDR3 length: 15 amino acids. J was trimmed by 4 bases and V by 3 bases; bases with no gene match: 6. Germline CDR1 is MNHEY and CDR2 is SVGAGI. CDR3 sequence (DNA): TGTGCCAGCAGTTATCCCAGGACAGGGGTCACTGAAGCTTTCTTT. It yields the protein CASSYPRTGVTEAFF.

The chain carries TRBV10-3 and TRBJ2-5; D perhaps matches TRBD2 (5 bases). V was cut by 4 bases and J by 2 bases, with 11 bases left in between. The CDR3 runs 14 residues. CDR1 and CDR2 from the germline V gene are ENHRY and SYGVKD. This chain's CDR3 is CAISVRGNQETQYF. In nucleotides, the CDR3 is TGTGCCATCAGTGTTAGAGGGAATCAAGAGACCCAGTACTTC.

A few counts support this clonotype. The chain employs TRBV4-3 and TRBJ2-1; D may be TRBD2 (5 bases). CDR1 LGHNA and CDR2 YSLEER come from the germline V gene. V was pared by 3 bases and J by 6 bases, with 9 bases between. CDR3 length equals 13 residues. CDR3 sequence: CASSHELGNEQFF. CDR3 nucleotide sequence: TGCGCCAGCAGCCACGAACTAGGCAATGAGCAGTTCTTC.

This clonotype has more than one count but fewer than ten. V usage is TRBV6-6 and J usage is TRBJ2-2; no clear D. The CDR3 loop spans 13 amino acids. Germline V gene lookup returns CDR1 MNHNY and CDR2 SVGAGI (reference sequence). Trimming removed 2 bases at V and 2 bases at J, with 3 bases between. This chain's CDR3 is CASSYDNTGELFF. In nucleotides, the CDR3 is TGTGCCAGCAGTTACGATAACACCGGGGAGCTGTTTTTT.

This chain's CDR3 is CASSLGGWGPTDTQYF. The CDR3 DNA reads as TGTGCCAGCAGCTTAGGTGGTTGGGGTCCCACAGATACGCAGTATTTT. The chain carries TRBV11-3 and TRBJ2-3; no clear D. CDR3 length: 16 residues. Germline CDR1 SGHNT, CDR2 YENEEA. Trimming took 1 base from V and 2 from J, leaving 13 bases between them.